Reported below is one T cell receptor (beta chain). The sample comes from a study of blood T cell repertoires in COVID-19. Study summary: Researchers got acute and convalescent COVID-19 samples from the United States, Italy and Spain. From T cells, B-cell-depleted T cells, or PBMCs came the material, which was cDNA or gDNA.

Original handling: Reference gene primer amplification gave nucleated cell count estimates. Profiling relied on immunoSEQ multiplex PCR, and the TCRdb table lists in-frame clones only, not all of them. V and J calls and clone size are copied from that table; D and trimming were computed from the DNA. The sample has fewer than 350,000 clones, roughly 90% seen once; the top ten hold approximately 10%. Seattle patients were enrolled during active infection and followed longitudinally. The CDR3 covers 13 residues. Germline assignment: CDR1 LNHDA and CDR2 SQIVND (reference sequence). V gave up 5 bases and J gave up 9 bases, with 17 bases separating them.

The J gene is TRBJ2-7, the V gene TRBV19; D is perhaps TRBD2 (5 bases). The source of this sequence is a man aged 25 to 45 with COVID-19, enrolled during active disease. Material for sequencing was peripheral blood. CDR3: CASSPPSGIGQYF. Here the CDR3 DNA reads TGTGCCAGTAGTCCCCCCTCGGGAATTGGGCAGTACTTC.